Shown below are 15 T cell receptor beta chains from a single sample sequenced in a study of shared clonotypes between healthy human individuals. TCRdb keeps only in-frame clones here, not all; method: immunoSEQ multiplex PCR. The sample consists of some 1.5 million clones, nearly 99% of them appearing once. The specimen sequenced was naive CD4+ T cells sorted from blood. Subset indicated: CD45RA+ positively selected. Receptors were obtained from a young man in good health.

The chain has TRBV4-1 and TRBJ2-3; D is undetermined. Germline loops: CDR1 MGHRA, CDR2 YSYEKL. The germline V and J ends were trimmed by 3 bases and 0 bases, with 10 bases remaining between them. This CDR3 has 15 amino acids. In DNA form, the CDR3 reads TGCGCCAGCAGCCATGGACCCTGGAGCACAGATACGCAGTATTTT. Protein: CASSHGPWSTDTQYF.

The J gene is TRBJ2-5, the V gene TRBV5-1; 13 bases are shared with TRBD2. From germline, CDR1 is SGHRS and CDR2 YFSETQ. This CDR3 has 16 residues. J gave up 2 bases and V 4 bases, and 5 bases lay outside the gene matches. Here the CDR3 reads CASSKTGLAGQETQYF. The CDR3 bases are TGCGCCAGCAGCAAGACGGGACTAGCGGGACAAGAGACCCAGTACTTC.

This sequence joins TRBV5-1 and TRBJ2-7; the match to TRBD1 covers 10 bases. The junction had 6 bases not matched to a gene; V was cut back by 4 bases and J by 5 bases. This CDR3 has 14 residues. From germline, CDR1 is SGHRS and CDR2 YFSETQ. The CDR3 sequence is CASSRDGQGDEQYF. The CDR3 DNA reads as TGCGCCAGCAGCAGAGACGGACAGGGGGACGAGCAGTACTTC.

The rearrangement uses TRBV7-8 and TRBJ2-3, with D maybe TRBD2 (5 bases). Germline V lookup: CDR1 SGHVS, CDR2 FQNEAQ. The length of the CDR3 is 19 residues. V lost 2 bases to trimming and J lost 1 base, with 22 bases between them. The CDR3 reads CASSLLASGRRSGTDTQYF. CDR3 bases: TGTGCCAGCAGCTTACTTGCGAGCGGAAGGAGATCAGGCACAGATACGCAGTATTTT.

The CDR3 protein is CASSLGRGNTEAFF. CDR3 DNA sequence: TGTGCCAGCAGCTTAGGCAGGGGCAACACTGAAGCTTTCTTT. The rearrangement uses TRBV7-9 and TRBJ1-1, with a tentative D call TRBD1 (6 bases). Trimming removed 1 base from V and 2 bases from J, with 8 bases in between. The CDR3 consists of 14 residues. Germline assignment: CDR1 SEHNR and CDR2 FQNEAQ (reference sequence). Supplemented by reference TRBV7-9 and TRBJ1-1, the full variable domain reads DTGVSQNPRHKITKRGQNVTFRCDPISEHNRLYWYRQTLGQGPEFLTYFQNEAQLEKSRLLSDRFSAERPKGSFSTLEIQRTEQGDSAMYLCASSLGRGNTEAFFGQGTRLTVV.

This chain joins TRBV18 and TRBJ1-1; D gene uncertain. Germline lookup yields CDR1 KGHSH and CDR2 LQKENI. CDR3 length: 13 residues. Trimming left V 2 bases short and J 8 bases short, with 12 bases between. The CDR3 region is CASSPGRGPEAFF. The CDR3 coding sequence is TGTGCCAGCTCACCAGGGCGCGGCCCCGAAGCTTTCTTT.

The chain is built from TRBV10-3 and TRBJ2-4, with 11 nucleotides matching TRBD1. Germline CDR1 is ENHRY and CDR2 is SYGVKD. The CDR3 is 13 residues long. V dropped 6 bases and J dropped 8; count of bases not matched to a gene: 3. CDR3 DNA: TGTGCCATCAGCGCGGGACAGGGGGACATTCAGTACTTC. Its protein is CAISAGQGDIQYF.

The chain couples TRBV6-1 to TRBJ1-2; 9 nucleotides match TRBD1. Germline V lookup: CDR1 MNHNS, CDR2 SASEGT. V lost 4 bases, J lost 2 bases, and 11 bases stayed unmatched. The CDR3 is 17 residues long. The CDR3, as DNA: TGTGCCAGCAGTGGGGAGATCACTACAGGGGGCAACTATGGCTACACCTTC. Translated: CASSGEITTGGNYGYTF.

This chain uses TRBV2 with TRBJ2-1; D possibly corresponds to TRBD2 (5 bases). V shed 3 bases and J shed 13 bases, with 10 bases lying between them. This CDR3 has 11 amino acids. The germline gives CDR1 SNHLY, CDR2 FYNNEI. CDR3 protein: CASSDEGPQFF. The CDR3 DNA follows: TGTGCCAGCAGTGATGAGGGTCCCCAGTTCTTC.

The chain employs TRBV18 and TRBJ2-7, with 7 positions matching TRBD1. The CDR3 loop spans 14 amino acids. Germline loops: CDR1 KGHSH, CDR2 LQKENI. V shed 5 bases, J shed 4 bases, and the junction held 8 bases outside the gene matches. The CDR3: CASSSSGQFYEQYF. The CDR3 DNA follows: TGTGCCAGCTCATCCTCGGGACAGTTTTACGAGCAGTACTTC. Full variable domain (remainder filled in from reference TRBV18 and TRBJ2-7): NAGVMQNPRHLVRRRGQEARLRCSPMKGHSHVYWYRQLPEEGLKFMVYLQKENIIDESGMPKERFSAEFPKEGPSILRIQQVVRGDSAAYFCASSSSGQFYEQYFGPGTRLTVT.

The V gene is TRBV7-8, the J gene TRBJ2-1; D is unclear. Germline V CDR1 and CDR2: SGHVS, FQNEAQ. V dropped 3 bases and J dropped 15 bases, with 12 bases sitting between them. This CDR3 has 11 amino acids. Here the CDR3 DNA reads TGTGCCAGCAGCTTGAAGGGTGAGGCGTTCTTC. Its protein product is CASSLKGEAFF. Together with reference TRBV7-8 and TRBJ2-1, the CDR3 gives the full variable domain: GAGVSQSPRYKVAKRGQDVALRCDPISGHVSLFWYQQALGQGPEFLTYFQNEAQLDKSGLPSDRFFAERPEGSVSTLKIQRTQQEDSAVYLCASSLKGEAFFGPGTRLTVL.

DNA for the CDR3: TGTGCCAGCAGCTTAGGGGCCGGGGCCAGCACAGATACGCAGTATTTT. Amino acid sequence: CASSLGAGASTDTQYF. The J gene is TRBJ2-3, the V gene TRBV7-2; D could derive from TRBD1 or TRBD2 (5 bases each). Trimming removed 1 base at V and 0 bases at J, with 11 bases between. Germline CDR1 reads SGHTA; CDR2 reads FQGNSA. The CDR3 is made up of 16 amino acids.

This chain uses TRBV6-5 with TRBJ2-7; no definite D call. Germline V lookup: CDR1 MNHEY, CDR2 SVGAGI. The CDR3 length is 14 residues. Between the trimmed V and J ends, which lost 2 bases and 3 bases, there was a span of 11 bases. CDR3 DNA: TGTGCCAGCAGTTACAAAGGCAAACACTACGAGCAGTACTTC. Amino acid sequence: CASSYKGKHYEQYF.

The chain couples TRBV29-1 to TRBJ1-5; the match to TRBD1 covers 7 bases. This CDR3 has 14 residues. V dropped 5 bases and J dropped 0; count of bases not matched to a gene: 4. In germline, CDR1 is SQVTM, CDR2 ANQGSEA. The CDR3 region has the DNA TGCAGCGTTCAGGGGGACGATAGCAATCAGCCCCAGCATTTT. It encodes CSVQGDDSNQPQHF.

The chain carries TRBV29-1 and TRBJ2-1; the D call may be TRBD1 or TRBD2 (6 bases each). Germline-derived CDR1 and CDR2 are SQVTM and ANQGSEA. The CDR3 totals 16 residues. V was pared by 3 bases and J by 0 bases, with 15 bases between. This CDR3 is CSVEIGGHISYNEQFF. The DNA for the CDR3 is TGCAGCGTTGAGATTGGGGGGCACATCTCCTACAATGAGCAGTTCTTC.